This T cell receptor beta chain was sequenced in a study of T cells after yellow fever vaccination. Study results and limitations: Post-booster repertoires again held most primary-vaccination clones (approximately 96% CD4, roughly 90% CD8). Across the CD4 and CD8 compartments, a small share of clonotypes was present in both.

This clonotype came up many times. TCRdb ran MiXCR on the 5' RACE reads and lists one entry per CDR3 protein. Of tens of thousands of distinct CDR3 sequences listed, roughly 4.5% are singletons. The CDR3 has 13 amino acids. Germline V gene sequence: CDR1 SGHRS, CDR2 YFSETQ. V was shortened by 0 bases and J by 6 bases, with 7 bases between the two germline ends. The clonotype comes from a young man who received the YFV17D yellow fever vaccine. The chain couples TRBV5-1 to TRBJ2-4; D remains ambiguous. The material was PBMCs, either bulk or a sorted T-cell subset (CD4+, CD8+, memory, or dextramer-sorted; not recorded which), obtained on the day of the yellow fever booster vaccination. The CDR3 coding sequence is TGCGCCAGCAGCTTGGGTTGGGGAAACATTCAGTACTTC. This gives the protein CASSLGWGNIQYF.